The next 21 T cell receptor beta chains were all read from a single sample in a study of T cells expressing NK-cell markers. For each CDR3 protein, TCRdb gives one entry from its re-call of the 5' RACE reads, without DNA. The sample holds 500,000 to 600,000 distinct CDR3 sequences. Sequenced input: blood T cells: a sorted CD56 or NKG2C T cell subset, CD4+ or CD8+ T cells, or bulk PBMC T cells (not recorded which). The receptors were gathered from a man between 18 and 35 years old in good health.

CDR3 protein: CSAGRTSVNEQFF. The gene calls are TRBV20-1 and TRBJ2-1; there is no DNA to check the TCRdb D call of TRBD2. CDR1 and CDR2 (germline): DFQATT, SNEGSKA (reference sequence). The CDR3 runs 13 residues.

The CDR3 spells CASSSQENTGELFF. The V gene is TRBV7-9, the J gene TRBJ2-2. The length of the CDR3 is 14 residues. Germline assignment: CDR1 SEHNR and CDR2 FQNEAQ (reference sequence).

The chain combines TRBV18 with TRBJ2-1; TCRdb's assignment of TRBD2 cannot be checked, as there is no DNA. CDR3 length: 16 residues. Germline V CDR1 and CDR2: KGHSH, LQKENI. The CDR3 sequence is CASSPFDSRDGNEQFF.

CDR3 loop: CSAGTGRAKDTQYF. The chain links TRBV20-1 to TRBJ2-3; without DNA, the TCRdb call of TRBD1 cannot be checked. Germline values: CDR1 DFQATT, CDR2 SNEGSKA (reference sequence). This CDR3 contains 14 residues.

This chain connects TRBV12-3 or TRBV12-4 to TRBJ2-1; TCRdb outputs TRBD2, but without DNA this stays unchecked. The CDR3 runs 16 residues. The CDR3 loop is CASSPDVLAGWNEQFF.

The chain carries TRBV12-3 or TRBV12-4 and TRBJ1-4. The CDR3 length is 14 residues. CDR3 region: CASSTSDGVEKLFF.

The V gene is TRBV24-1, the J gene TRBJ2-1. CDR3 length equals 12 residues. Germline values: CDR1 KGHDR, CDR2 SFDVKD. The CDR3 region is CATSDEWGEQFF.

V usage is TRBV29-1 and J usage is TRBJ2-7; checking the TCRdb D call of TRBD1 is not possible without DNA. The germline V gene encodes CDR1 SQVTM and CDR2 ANQGSEA. The CDR3 sequence is 14 residues long. The CDR3 sequence is CSVKTGVSSYEQYF.

The chain recombines TRBV25-1 with TRBJ2-2; without DNA, the TCRdb call of TRBD1 cannot be checked. The CDR3 has 15 amino acids. The V gene's germline CDR1 is MGHDK and CDR2 SYGVNS. This CDR3 reads CASNRQGSLTGELFF.

The V gene is TRBV28, the J gene TRBJ1-2; TCRdb returns TRBD1, unconfirmable since there is no DNA. Germline CDR1 MDHEN, CDR2 SYDVKM. The CDR3 covers 16 residues. This CDR3 reads CASSRVGAGQDYGYTF.

The gene calls are TRBV11-1 and TRBJ2-1; lacking DNA, the TRBD1 call made by TCRdb goes unchecked. The CDR3 is 18 amino acids. CDR1 is SGHAT, CDR2 FQDESV, per germline (reference sequence). CDR3 protein: CASSLAHIGKGADNEQFF.

This chain links TRBV4-1 with TRBJ1-5. CDR1 is MGHRA and CDR2 is YSYEKL in the germline V gene. CDR3 length equals 15 residues. Here the CDR3 reads CASSQRSYSNQPQHF.

V gene TRBV25-1 combines with J gene TRBJ2-7; TCRdb's D call, TRBD1, is unchecked because there is no DNA. The length of the CDR3 is 14 residues. From germline, CDR1 is MGHDK and CDR2 SYGVNS. This CDR3 is CASSDYGGGNEQYF.

The chain is built from TRBV11-2 and TRBJ1-3. The CDR3 has 13 amino acids. Germline CDR1 and CDR2: SGHAT and FQNNGV. CDR3 region: CASSLDRRNTIYF.

This sequence joins TRBV7-9 and TRBJ2-3; the D call from TCRdb, TRBD1, cannot be confirmed without DNA. Looked up from germline, CDR1 is SEHNR and CDR2 is FQNEAQ (reference sequence). The CDR3 covers 15 residues. The CDR3 sequence is CASSSPGISTDTQYF.

V usage is TRBV7-2 and J usage is TRBJ2-1; TCRdb proposes TRBD2, but this gene call is untestable without DNA. Looked up from germline, CDR1 is SGHTA and CDR2 is FQGNSA. This CDR3 has 17 residues. CDR3 in amino acids: CASRTSGRLGSYNEQFF.

The chain has TRBV5-5 and TRBJ1-1; absent DNA, TCRdb's TRBD1 call cannot be checked. The CDR3 runs 13 residues. Germline V gene sequence: CDR1 SGHKS, CDR2 YYEKEE (reference sequence). CDR3 region: CAGAALMNTEAFF. The variable domain in full, with the rest retrieved from reference TRBV5-5 and TRBJ1-1, is DAGVTQSPTHLIKTRGQQVTLRCSPISGHKSVSWYQQVLGQGPQFIFQYYEKEERGRGNFPDRFSARQFPNYSSELNVNALLLGDSALYLCAGAALMNTEAFFGQGTRLTVV.

The chain's CDR3 is CASINGAEQFF. This chain connects TRBV6-2 or TRBV6-3 to TRBJ2-1; the D call from TCRdb, TRBD1, cannot be confirmed without DNA. Germline V gives CDR1 MNHEY, CDR2 SVGEGT. The CDR3 totals 11 residues.

The chain recombines TRBV7-7 with TRBJ2-1; the D gene TCRdb calls, TRBD1, cannot be checked with no DNA. Looked up from germline, CDR1 is SSHAT and CDR2 is FNYEAQ (reference sequence). The length of the CDR3 is 12 residues. CDR3 in amino acids: CASSSRMGEQFF.

CDR3 sequence: CASMFGFRTEAFF. V and J are TRBV7-9 and TRBJ1-1. The germline gives CDR1 SEHNR, CDR2 FQNEAQ (reference sequence). There are 13 residues in the CDR3.

J is TRBJ1-4 and V is TRBV20-1. The CDR3 runs 14 residues. Germline V gene data show CDR1 as DFQATT and CDR2 as SNEGSKA (reference sequence). This CDR3 reads CSASRGATNEKLFF.